This T cell receptor beta chain was recorded in a study of control samples from healthy donors and cancer patients. CDR3 length: 12 amino acids. Looked up from germline, CDR1 is SNHLY and CDR2 is FYNNEI. V lost 8 bases and J 2 bases, leaving 10 bases between the germline ends. Clones were sequenced by immunoSEQ multiplex PCR, and TCRdb holds only the in-frame ones, with some missing. The repertoire holds 200,000 or so clones, approximately 90% seen once, with 1.5% to 2% in the top ten. The specimen was blood. The rearrangement joins TRBV2 to TRBJ2-7; D is uncertain. The receptor's source is a man aged 30 to 45 in good health. The DNA for the CDR3 is TGTGCCAGCGGGAAAAAAACCTACGAGCAGTACTTC. This translates into CASGKKTYEQYF.